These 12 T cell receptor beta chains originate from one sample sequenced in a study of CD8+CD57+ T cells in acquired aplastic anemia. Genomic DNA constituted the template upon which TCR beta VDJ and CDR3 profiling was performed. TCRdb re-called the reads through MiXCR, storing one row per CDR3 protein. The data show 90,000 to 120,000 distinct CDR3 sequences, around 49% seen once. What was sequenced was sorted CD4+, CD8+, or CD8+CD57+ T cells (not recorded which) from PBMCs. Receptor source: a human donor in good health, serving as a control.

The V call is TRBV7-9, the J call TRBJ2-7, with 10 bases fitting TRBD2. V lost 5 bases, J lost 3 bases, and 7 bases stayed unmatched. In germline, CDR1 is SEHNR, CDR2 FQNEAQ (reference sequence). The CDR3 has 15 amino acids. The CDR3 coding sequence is TGTGCCAGCAGCCCCCGGACTAGCGGAATCTACGAGCAGTACTTC. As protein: CASSPRTSGIYEQYF.

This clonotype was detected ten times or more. The CDR3 loop reads CASSFEGSETQYF. Written as DNA, the CDR3 is TGTGCCAGCAGTTTCGAGGGAAGCGAGACCCAGTACTTC. This rearrangement joins TRBV9 to TRBJ2-5, with D possibly matching TRBD2 (5 bases). CDR3 size: 13 residues. The V gene lost 5 bases and the J gene lost 5 bases, with 13 bases spanning the gap. The germline V gene has CDR1 SGDLS and CDR2 YYNGEE.

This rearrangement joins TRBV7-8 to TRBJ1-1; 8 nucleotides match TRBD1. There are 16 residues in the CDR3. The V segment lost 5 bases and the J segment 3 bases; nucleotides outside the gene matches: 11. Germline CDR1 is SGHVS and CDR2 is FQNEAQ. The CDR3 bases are TGTGCCAGCAGCCCGACTACCGGGACAGGATACACTGAAGCTTTCTTT. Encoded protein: CASSPTTGTGYTEAFF.

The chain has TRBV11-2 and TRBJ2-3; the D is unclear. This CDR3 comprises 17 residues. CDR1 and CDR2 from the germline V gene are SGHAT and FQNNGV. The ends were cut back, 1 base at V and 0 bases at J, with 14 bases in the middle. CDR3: CASSLVTYDPSTDTQYF. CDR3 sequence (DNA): TGTGCCAGCAGCTTAGTTACCTACGATCCTAGCACAGATACGCAGTATTTT.

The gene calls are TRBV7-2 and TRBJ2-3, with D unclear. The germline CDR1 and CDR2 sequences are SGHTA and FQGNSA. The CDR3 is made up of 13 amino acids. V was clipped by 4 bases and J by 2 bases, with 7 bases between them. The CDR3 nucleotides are TGTGCCAGCAGCTACTCTTACACAGATACGCAGTATTTT. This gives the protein CASSYSYTDTQYF.

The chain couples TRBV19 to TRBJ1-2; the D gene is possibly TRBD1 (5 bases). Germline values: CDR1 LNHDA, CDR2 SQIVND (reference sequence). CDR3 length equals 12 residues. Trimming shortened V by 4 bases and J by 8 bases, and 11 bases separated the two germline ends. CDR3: CASSTGSRGYTF. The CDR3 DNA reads TGTGCCAGTAGTACAGGGTCTCGGGGCTACACCTTC.

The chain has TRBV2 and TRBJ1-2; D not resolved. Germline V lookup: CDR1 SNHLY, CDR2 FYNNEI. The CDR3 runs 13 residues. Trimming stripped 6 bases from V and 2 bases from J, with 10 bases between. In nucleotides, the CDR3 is TGTGCCAGCAGCGTAGGTGGGAACTATGGCTACACCTTC. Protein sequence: CASSVGGNYGYTF. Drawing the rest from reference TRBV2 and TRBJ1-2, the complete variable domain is EPEVTQTPSHQVTQMGQEVILRCVPISNHLYFYWYRQILGQKVEFLVSFYNNEISEKSEIFDDQFSVERPDGSNFTLKIRSTKLEDSAMYFCASSVGGNYGYTFGSGTRLTVV.

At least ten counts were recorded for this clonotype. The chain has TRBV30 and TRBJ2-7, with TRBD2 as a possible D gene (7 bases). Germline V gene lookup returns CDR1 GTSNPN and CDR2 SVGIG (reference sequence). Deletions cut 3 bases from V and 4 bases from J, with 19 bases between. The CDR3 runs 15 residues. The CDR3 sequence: CAWRLGGAMRYEQYF. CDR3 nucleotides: TGTGCCTGGAGATTGGGGGGGGCCATGCGGTACGAGCAGTACTTC.

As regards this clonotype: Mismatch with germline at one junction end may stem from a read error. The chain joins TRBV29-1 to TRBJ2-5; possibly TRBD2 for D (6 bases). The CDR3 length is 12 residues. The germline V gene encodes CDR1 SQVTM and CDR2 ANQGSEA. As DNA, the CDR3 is TGCAGCGATGGACTAAACCAAGAGACCCAATACTTC. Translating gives CSDGLNQETQYF.

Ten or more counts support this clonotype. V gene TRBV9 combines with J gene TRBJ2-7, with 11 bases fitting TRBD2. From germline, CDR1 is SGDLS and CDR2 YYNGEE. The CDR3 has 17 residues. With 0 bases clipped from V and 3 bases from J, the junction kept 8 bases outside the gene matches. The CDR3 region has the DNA TGTGCCAGCAGCGTAGGATTTAGCGGGGGGGCCGGCTACGAGCAGTACTTC. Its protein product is CASSVGFSGGAGYEQYF.

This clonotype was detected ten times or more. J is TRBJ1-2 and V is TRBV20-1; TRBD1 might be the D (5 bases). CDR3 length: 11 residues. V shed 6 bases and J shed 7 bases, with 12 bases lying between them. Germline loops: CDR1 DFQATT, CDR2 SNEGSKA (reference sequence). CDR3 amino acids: CSARETAGYTF. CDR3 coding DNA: TGCAGTGCGCGAGAGACAGCTGGCTACACCTTC.

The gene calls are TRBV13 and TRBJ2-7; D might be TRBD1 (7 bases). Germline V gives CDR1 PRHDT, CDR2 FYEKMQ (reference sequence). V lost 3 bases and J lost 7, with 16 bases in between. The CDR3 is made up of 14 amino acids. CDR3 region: CASSFRGTAGEQYF. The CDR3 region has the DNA TGTGCCAGCAGCTTTCGGGGGACAGCTGGGGAGCAGTACTTC.